The 5 T cell receptor beta chains below all came from one sample that was sequenced in a study of T cell repertoires in cytomegalovirus infection. TCRdb reprocessed the reads via MiXCR and lists one record per CDR3 protein. The data contain about 240,000 distinct CDR3 sequences, 6.5% of them singletons. Source material: PBMCs. The source is a human donor in good health (CMV status not recorded). Some clones in this sample may be carry-over from other donors' samples.

This clonotype occurred many times. The V call is TRBV6-2 or TRBV6-3, the J call TRBJ1-1; possibly TRBD1 for D (5 bases). Trimming removed 4 bases from V and 4 bases from J, with 13 bases in between. In germline, CDR1 is MNHEY, CDR2 SVGEGT. The CDR3 length is 14 residues. CDR3 region: CASSWGLQGTEAFF. The CDR3, as DNA: TGTGCCAGCAGTTGGGGTCTTCAGGGCACTGAAGCTTTCTTT.

This clonotype came up many times. The chain uses TRBV28 and TRBJ2-7, with D perhaps TRBD1 or TRBD2 (5 bases each). Between the trimmed V and J ends, which lost 6 bases and 2 bases, there was a span of 14 bases. This CDR3 has 14 amino acids. Germline V CDR1 and CDR2: MDHEN, SYDVKM. This CDR3 reads CASRGTASTYEQYF. CDR3 nucleotide sequence: TGTGCCAGCAGGGGGACGGCAAGTACCTACGAGCAGTACTTC.

This clonotype was observed many times. V usage is TRBV28 and J usage is TRBJ1-2; D unresolved. V lost 4 bases to trimming and J lost 4 bases, with 13 bases between them. Germline lookup yields CDR1 MDHEN and CDR2 SYDVKM. This CDR3 spans 14 amino acids. CDR3 protein: CASSSTRASYGYTF. The CDR3 DNA follows: TGTGCCAGCAGTTCAACACGGGCTAGCTATGGCTACACCTTC.

This clonotype has at least ten counts. The chain links TRBV2 to TRBJ1-5, with unresolved D. Deletions cut 8 bases from V and 0 bases from J, with 11 bases between. Germline assignment: CDR1 SNHLY and CDR2 FYNNEI. The CDR3 has 14 residues. The CDR3 nucleotides read TGTGCCAGCGGCTGGGGTTCTAGCAATCAGCCCCAGCATTTT. Protein product: CASGWGSSNQPQHF.

This clonotype was found many times. J is TRBJ2-7 and V is TRBV6-1; the D gene could be TRBD1 or TRBD2 (7 bases each). Trimming took off 6 bases at V and 1 base at J, with 16 bases between the two ends. CDR3 length equals 15 residues. Germline V gene lookup returns CDR1 MNHNS and CDR2 SASEGT. The CDR3 nucleotides are TGTGCCAGCAGAACCAGGGGGGGAACGTCCTACGAGCAGTACTTC. Amino acid sequence: CASRTRGGTSYEQYF.